These 6 T cell receptor beta chains were all obtained from the same sample, sequenced in a study of T cells in Graves' hyperthyroidism and ophthalmopathy. RNA transcripts yielded amplified TCR beta CDR3 regions. In the first-round RT-PCR of the TCR CDR3, the HTBI primer set was used. One entry per CDR3 protein results from TCRdb running MiXCR on the multiplex PCR reads. The sample lists fewer than 750,000 distinct CDR3 sequences; roughly 50% were seen once. The sequencing input was peripheral blood or thyroid tissue (not recorded which). Source of these receptors: a woman under 30 with Graves' hyperthyroidism.

This clonotype was found a few times. This may come from a read error, since a much larger clone is one base off. The V gene is TRBV4-2, the J gene TRBJ2-5, with unresolved D. Germline loops: CDR1 LGHNA, CDR2 YNFKEQ. The CDR3 length is 13 residues. Written as DNA, the CDR3 is TGTGCCAGCAGCCAAGACCTCCAAGGGACCCAGTACTTC. Translated, it gives CASSQDLQGTQYF.

This clonotype occurred many times. CDR3 bases: TGTGCCAGCAGCGAGGGGGGGGGAGGGGTCGGTGGCTACACCTTC. Amino acids: CASSEGGGGVGGYTF. The chain recombines TRBV9 with TRBJ1-2; TRBD1 might be the D (6 bases). This CDR3 has 15 residues. The germline CDR1 and CDR2 sequences are SGDLS and YYNGEE. The germline V and J ends were trimmed by 3 bases and 7 bases, with 19 bases remaining between them.

About this clonotype itself: No conserved phenylalanine or tryptophan ends this CDR3, so it is likely a read error. CDR3 DNA sequence: TGTGCCACCAGTGGGGGCGGCTATGGCTACACCCTC. Its translation is CATSGGGYGYTL. V is TRBV24-1 and J is TRBJ1-2, with a possible D match to TRBD1 (5 bases). Germline-derived CDR1 and CDR2 are KGHDR and SFDVKD. The V and J ends lost 5 bases and 4 bases respectively, with 7 bases between them. This CDR3 comprises 12 residues.

The chain recombines TRBV2 with TRBJ2-2, with TRBD2 identical over 10 bases. CDR1 is SNHLY, CDR2 FYNNEI, per germline. The CDR3 has 15 amino acids. V trimming: 4 bases; J trimming: 7 bases; junction bases outside the gene matches: 6. The CDR3 nucleotides are TGTGCCAGCAGTGGTCTAGCGGGAGATGGCGGGGAGCTGTTTTTT. Amino acid sequence: CASSGLAGDGGELFF.

The sample holds many counts of this clonotype. This chain joins TRBV7-2 and TRBJ2-7; D unresolved. Trimming left V 1 base short and J 3 bases short, with 13 bases between. This CDR3 spans 15 amino acids. Germline V gene sequence: CDR1 SGHTA, CDR2 FQGNSA. The CDR3 DNA reads as TGTGCCAGCAGCTTAGAAGGGTATTGGGGCTACGAGCAGTACTTC. Residues: CASSLEGYWGYEQYF. Full variable domain (outside the CDR3, taken from reference TRBV7-2 and TRBJ2-7): GAGVSQSPSNKVTEKGKDVELRCDPISGHTALYWYRQSLGQGLEFLIYFQGNSAPDKSGLPSDRFSAERTGGSVSTLTIQRTQQEDSAVYLCASSLEGYWGYEQYFGPGTRLTVT.

This clonotype was observed a single time. J is TRBJ1-2 and V is TRBV29-1, with 8 positions matching TRBD1. This CDR3 is built from 12 residues. V trimming: 7 bases; J trimming: 6 bases; junction bases outside the gene matches: 7. The germline V gene has CDR1 SQVTM and CDR2 ANQGSEA. CDR3 nucleotides: TGCAGCGCTAGACAGGGGATACATGGCTACACCTTC. Protein sequence: CSARQGIHGYTF.